This T cell receptor beta chain was recovered during a study of regulatory T cells in long-lasting Graves disease. Germline V gives CDR1 SGHVS, CDR2 FQNEAQ. V gave up 6 bases and J gave up 0 bases, with 18 bases separating them. This CDR3 contains 16 residues. Investigators prepared the TCR beta libraries by applying iRepertoire HTBI primers and Arm-PCR of CDR3 regions. TCRdb reprocessed the multiplex PCR reads via MiXCR and lists one record per CDR3 protein. The sample records roughly 450,000 distinct CDR3 sequences, roughly 20% being singletons. Study-level results: Newly diagnosed Graves' patients exceeded persistent ones in TCR diversity.

There are a few counts of this clonotype. Its antigen is unidentified. Time point defined: persistent/refractory GD, antithyroid drugs over 5 years with positive TRAb. RNA isolated from PBMCs was used to make the TCR library. This TCR derives from a female donor with Graves disease. Source: peripheral blood mononuclear cells (PBMCs), taken when the disease was refractory, from a patient treated with antithyroid drugs. V usage is TRBV7-8 and J usage is TRBJ2-7, with no clear D. CDR3 coding DNA: TGTGCCAGCAGTTTTGCAGGCCGGGCTGGCTCCTACGAGCAGTACTTC. As protein: CASSFAGRAGSYEQYF.